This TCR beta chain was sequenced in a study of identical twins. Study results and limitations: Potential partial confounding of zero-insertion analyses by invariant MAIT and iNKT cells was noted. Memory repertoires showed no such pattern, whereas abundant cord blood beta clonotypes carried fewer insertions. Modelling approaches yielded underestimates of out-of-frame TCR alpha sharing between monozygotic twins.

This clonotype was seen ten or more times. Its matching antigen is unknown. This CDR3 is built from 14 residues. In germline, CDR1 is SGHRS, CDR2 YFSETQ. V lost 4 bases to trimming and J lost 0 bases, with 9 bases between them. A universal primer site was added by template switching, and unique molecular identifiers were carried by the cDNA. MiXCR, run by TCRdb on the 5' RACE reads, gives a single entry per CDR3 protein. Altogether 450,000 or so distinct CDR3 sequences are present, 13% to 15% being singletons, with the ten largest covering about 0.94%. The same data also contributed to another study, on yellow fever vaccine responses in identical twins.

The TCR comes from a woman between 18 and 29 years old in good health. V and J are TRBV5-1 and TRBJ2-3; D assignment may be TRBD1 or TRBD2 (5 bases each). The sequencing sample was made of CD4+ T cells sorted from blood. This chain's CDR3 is CASSPGRSTDTQYF. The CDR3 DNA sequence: TGCGCCAGCAGCCCGGGACGGAGCACAGATACGCAGTATTTT. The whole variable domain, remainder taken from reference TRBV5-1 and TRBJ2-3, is KAGVTQTPRYLIKTRGQQVTLSCSPISGHRSVSWYQQTPGQGLQFLFEYFSETQRNKGNFPGRFSGRQFSNSRSEMNVSTLELGDSALYLCASSPGRSTDTQYFGPGTRLTVL.